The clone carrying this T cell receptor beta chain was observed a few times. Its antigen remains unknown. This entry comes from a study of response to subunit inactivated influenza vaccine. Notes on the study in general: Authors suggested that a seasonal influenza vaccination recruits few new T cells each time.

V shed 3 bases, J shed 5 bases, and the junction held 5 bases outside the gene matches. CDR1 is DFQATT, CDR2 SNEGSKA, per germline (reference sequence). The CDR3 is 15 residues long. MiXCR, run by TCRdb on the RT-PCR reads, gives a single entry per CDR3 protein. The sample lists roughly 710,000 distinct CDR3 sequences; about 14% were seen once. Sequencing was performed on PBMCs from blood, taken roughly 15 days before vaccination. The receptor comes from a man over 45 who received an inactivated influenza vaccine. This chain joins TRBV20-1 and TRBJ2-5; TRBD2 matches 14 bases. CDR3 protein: CSARETSGRAETQYF. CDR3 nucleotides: TGCAGTGCTAGGGAGACTAGCGGGAGGGCGGAGACCCAGTACTTC.